This T cell receptor (beta chain) emerged from a study of graft-versus-host responses after intestinal transplantation. Whole-study context: Each recipient received anti-thymocyte globulin induction, then tacrolimus and steroids for around 3 years. Overall study results and limits: Graft-donor T cell macrochimerism coincided with high graft-versus-host to host-versus-graft clonal ratios in allografts.

Sequenced by immunoSEQ multiplex PCR; TCRdb stores in-frame clones only, minus some. The sample lists around 6,000 clones; 25% to 35% were seen once. The CDR3 is 12 residues long. Trimming removed 4 bases from V and 2 bases from J, with 6 bases in between. Looked up from germline, CDR1 is MGHDK and CDR2 is SYGVNS. The specimen was alloreactive CD4+ T cells from a mixed lymphocyte reaction culture, collected before transplantation. Described subset: CFSE-low proliferating T cells sorted from roughly six-day pre-transplant mixed lymphocyte reaction (GvH or HvG direction). The receptor was derived from a human patient who was an organ donor for intestinal transplantation. The gene calls are TRBV25-1 and TRBJ2-7, with D perhaps matching TRBD1 (6 bases). CDR3: CASSGTAYEQYF. For the CDR3, the DNA is TGTGCCAGCAGTGGGACAGCCTACGAGCAGTACTTC.